The 6 T cell receptor beta chains given below trace back to one sample, sequenced in a study of breast tumors, draining lymph nodes, adjacent tissues. TCRdb recomputed calls from the multiplex PCR reads with MiXCR, one row per CDR3 protein. The sample holds over 10,000 distinct CDR3 sequences; 45% to 55% are singletons and the top ten take roughly 40%. The sample was tumor-adjacent breast tissue. All receptors derive from a female donor with breast cancer. Some clones in this sample may be carry-over from other donors' samples.

By share, this clonotype ranks as medium-sized. The rearrangement uses TRBV5-8 and TRBJ2-7; TRBD1 agrees at 8 bases. Germline-derived CDR1 and CDR2 are SGHTS and YDEGEE. The CDR3 consists of 14 residues. Unmatched junction bases numbered 11, after V lost 6 bases and J lost 6 bases. The CDR3 loop reads CASIKDRAYREQYF. The CDR3 nucleotides read TGTGCCAGCATCAAGGACAGGGCCTATCGCGAGCAGTACTTC.

This rearrangement joins TRBV14 to TRBJ2-1; 7 bases line up with TRBD2. CDR1 SGHDN and CDR2 FVKESK come from the germline V gene. This CDR3 region has 15 residues. Unmatched junction bases numbered 6, after V lost 5 bases and J lost 2 bases. In DNA, the CDR3 is TGTGCCAGCAGCTTACGGACTAGTGCCTACAATGAGCAGTTCTTC. The encoded protein is CASSLRTSAYNEQFF.

A note on this clonotype: A read error may be the cause here, since a much bigger clone is one base away. This rearrangement joins TRBV5-5 to TRBJ2-7, with 10 bases aligning to TRBD1. J was trimmed by 5 bases and V by 0 bases; bases with no gene match: 2. Germline CDR1 reads SGHKS; CDR2 reads YYEKEE (reference sequence). The CDR3 has 14 amino acids. The CDR3 DNA sequence: TGTGCCAGCAGCTTGGGACAGGGGGCCCACGAGCAGTACGTC. Translating gives CASSLGQGAHEQYV.

This clonotype showed up many times. The rearrangement uses TRBV6-1 and TRBJ2-2; TRBD1 matches 7 bases. The germline V gene has CDR1 MNHNS and CDR2 SASEGT. Losses at the gene ends were 5 bases for V and 1 base for J; bases not matched to a gene: 4. This CDR3 is built from 15 residues. This chain's CDR3 is CASSRDSENTGELFF. In DNA form, the CDR3 reads TGTGCCAGCAGTCGGGACAGCGAGAACACCGGGGAGCTGTTTTTT.

This clonotype has only a few counts. The chain combines TRBV20-1 with TRBJ2-6, with D hard to call. The CDR3 has 17 amino acids. V lost 2 bases and J lost 0, with 14 bases in between. Looked up from germline, CDR1 is DFQATT and CDR2 is SNEGSKA (reference sequence). The CDR3 reads CSARPTGRSSGANVLTF. In nucleotides, the CDR3 is TGCAGTGCTAGACCCACCGGAAGGAGCTCTGGGGCCAACGTCCTGACTTTC.

The gene calls are TRBV29-1 and TRBJ2-7, with D perhaps matching TRBD1 or TRBD2 (5 bases each). CDR1 is SQVTM, CDR2 ANQGSEA, per germline. The CDR3 has 13 amino acids. Trimming cost V 3 bases and J 7 bases, with 16 bases left between them. The CDR3, as DNA: TGCAGCGTTGATGTCACCTCAGGGAGAGAGCAGTACTTC. Protein sequence: CSVDVTSGREQYF.